The sequence of this T cell receptor (beta chain) was determined in a study of T cell changes during pregnancy in multiple sclerosis (dated by TCRdb to the late 2010s). With respect to the entire study: In women with multiple sclerosis, the researchers looked at how the T cell repertoire shifted as pregnancy progressed.

Concerning this clone: Its antigen remains undetermined. Base qualities are not at hand, and no much larger clone is one base apart.

CDR1 ENHRY and CDR2 SYGVKD are derived from the germline V gene. CDR3 length: 16 amino acids, cysteine to phenylalanine. The CDR3 DNA has 48 bases and is translated from base 1. V is cut back by 2 bases and J by 3 bases, with 6 bases in the junction unmatched. Library creation used the immunoSEQ multiplex PCR assay. Held by TCRdb, this immuneACCESS table contains in-frame sequences only and omits some clones. Under half of the omission traces to an unresolved V gene where checked; the cause of the rest is unknown. The sample table shows tens of thousands of clones, and about 90% are seen once. Together, the top ten hold approximately 0.27% of the sample.

This chain joins TRBV10-3 to TRBJ2-2, and TRBD2 aligns with 7 junction nucleotides. Sequenced material: CD4+ T cells from peripheral blood mononuclear cells, taken in the second trimester of pregnancy. The source is a female donor with multiple sclerosis, enrolled in a pregnancy study. CDR3 protein: CAISEPGAGDTGELFF. The nucleotide sequence reads as follows: TGTGCCATCAGTGAGCCGGGCGCGGGGGACACCGGGGAGCTGTTTTTT.